This TCR beta chain was recovered during a study of T-cell reconstitution after alpha-beta-depleted transplantation in children listed by TCRdb under 2016. Looking at the study overall: The study quantitatively tracked T-cell immune reconstitution after TCRalphabeta/CD19-depleted allogeneic hematopoietic cell transplantation in children using TCR repertoire profiling.

This clonotype turned up a few times. The clone's antigen remains unknown. It has no much larger one-base neighbor in the sample; base qualities were not kept. Points the paper makes about the study in general: In some patients, the high TCRbeta diversity seen at day 60 was put down to recipient T cells and intrathymic progenitors that had survived conditioning. The apparently early recovery of alphabetaT-cell counts about two months after transplant reportedly depended on only several hundred rapidly expanded clones that came from non-depleted graft cells. Over subsequent months, a decline in hyperexpanded clone frequencies was noted, and after one year, T-cell counts and TCRbeta diversity were mostly ascribed to newly produced T cells.

Counted from cysteine to phenylalanine, this CDR3 has 16 amino acids. The CDR3 DNA has 48 bases and is translated from base 1. Clipping removes 4 bases from V and 0 bases from J, with 6 as the unmatched junction base count. In the germline V gene (reference sequence), CDR1 corresponds to MNHEY and CDR2 to SMNVEV. The meaning of the sample's treatment or condition label: allogeneic hematopoietic cell transplantation with graft depleted of TCRalphabeta T cells and CD19 B cells. The transplant recipients were children given TCRalphabeta/CD19-depleted allogeneic hematopoietic cell grafts. Library preparation was by PCR. The instrument given in TCRdb is Illumina HiSeq 2500. TCR libraries were prepared with molecular barcoding, using unique molecular identifiers to normalize TCRbeta repertoire quantification. The raw public data were reprocessed by TCRdb itself: fastp quality trimming at Q25, MiXCR clonotype calling, in-frame beta chains only. Here each entry gathers all rows of one CDR3 protein and keeps the most common genes and DNA. The sample contains approximately 500,000 distinct CDR3 sequences, over 20% of them found a single time. The leading ten clones occupy about 35% of the sample.

This TCR was sampled from a boy less than two years old with Wiskott-Aldrich syndrome, due to receive a stem cell transplant. Rearrangement joined TRBV27 to TRBJ2-7, with 10 bases in between that match TRBD1. This material consisted of PBMCs, taken before TCRalphabeta/CD19-depleted stem cell transplant. The nucleotide sequence is TGTGCCAGCAGTTCCGACAGGGGGCTCCCCTCCTACGAGCAGTACTTC. Translated, it reads CASSSDRGLPSYEQYF.